These 20 T cell receptor beta chains came from one sample sequenced in a study of T-cell memory formation after mild COVID-19. TCRdb used MiXCR to reprocess the 5' RACE reads, holding one entry per CDR3 protein. The sample includes fewer than 300,000 distinct CDR3 sequences, more than 15% of them seen just once. The source material was PBMCs or a T cell subset sorted from them (not recorded which). Source of these receptors: a man between 18 and 35 years old who had mild COVID-19 (a few samples of this study predate the infection). Cell type and time point are not known.

CDR3 loop: CASSPGLAGGFYNEQFF. The DNA of the CDR3 is TGTGCCAGCAGTCCGGGACTAGCGGGGGGATTCTACAATGAGCAGTTCTTC. V gene TRBV27 combines with J gene TRBJ2-1, with TRBD2 identical over 15 bases. Germline V gene sequence: CDR1 MNHEY, CDR2 SMNVEV (reference sequence). V trimming: 5 bases; J trimming: 3 bases; junction bases outside the gene matches: 5. This CDR3 is 17 amino acids long.

This chain joins TRBV20-1 and TRBJ2-5; D possibly matches TRBD1 or TRBD2 (5 bases each). Germline V gene sequence: CDR1 DFQATT, CDR2 SNEGSKA (reference sequence). Trimming removed 3 bases from V and 1 base from J, with 24 bases in between. There are 18 residues in the CDR3. The CDR3 DNA is TGCAGTGCTAGGACTGTCACACGCGACCTGGGGGTCCAAGAGACCCAGTACTTC. It encodes CSARTVTRDLGVQETQYF.

This chain connects TRBV7-9 to TRBJ2-3; weak D call: TRBD2 (5 bases). Germline V gene sequence: CDR1 SEHNR, CDR2 FQNEAQ (reference sequence). V lost 5 bases to trimming and J lost 8 bases, with 11 bases between them. There are 12 residues in the CDR3. The CDR3 loop is CASSPEEGTQYF. In nucleotides, the CDR3 is TGTGCCAGCAGCCCAGAAGAGGGTACGCAGTATTTT.

This clonotype was found a few times. The chain's CDR3 is CASTRGGLGSPLHF. The CDR3 DNA reads TGTGCCAGCACCCGAGGGGGGTTGGGTTCACCCCTCCACTTT. The V call is TRBV12-3 or TRBV12-4, the J call TRBJ1-6; D might be TRBD1 (6 bases). The CDR3 has 14 amino acids. V was cut by 7 bases and J by 9 bases, with 16 bases left in between.

The table lists this clonotype with a few counts. The V and J genes are TRBV2 and TRBJ2-3; the match to TRBD2 covers 12 bases. Per the germline V gene, CDR1 is SNHLY and CDR2 is FYNNEI. V dropped 5 bases and J dropped 2; count of bases not matched to a gene: 5. The CDR3 spans 16 residues. For the CDR3, the DNA is TGTGCCAGCAGTCGACTAGCGGGGGAGCTCACAGATACGCAGTATTTT. Encoded protein: CASSRLAGELTDTQYF.

The chain couples TRBV11-2 to TRBJ2-4; weak D call: TRBD2 (6 bases). The CDR3 has 14 residues. Germline V lookup: CDR1 SGHAT, CDR2 FQNNGV. V dropped 5 bases and J dropped 7 bases, with 15 bases sitting between them. The CDR3 nucleotides read TGTGCCAGCAGCCCAGGAGGGGCGCGGAACATTCAGTACTTC. Protein: CASSPGGARNIQYF.

The rearrangement joins TRBV2 to TRBJ2-7; TRBD1 matches 9 bases. The V gene's germline CDR1 is SNHLY and CDR2 FYNNEI. This CDR3 is built from 12 residues. The V and J ends lost 3 bases and 7 bases, in that order; junction bases with no gene match: 1. The CDR3 sequence: CASSETGGEQYV. The CDR3 DNA reads TGTGCCAGCAGTGAGACAGGGGGTGAGCAGTACGTC.

The V gene is TRBV5-1, the J gene TRBJ2-3; no clear D gene. The CDR3 extends over 14 amino acids. Germline assignment: CDR1 SGHRS and CDR2 YFSETQ. Trimming cost V 2 bases and J 1 base, with 8 bases left between them. Here the CDR3 reads CASSFDLRTDTQYF. The CDR3 region has the DNA TGCGCCAGCAGCTTTGACCTACGCACAGATACGCAGTATTTT.

This clonotype came up a few times. The chain couples TRBV6-5 to TRBJ1-2; 7 nucleotides agree with TRBD1. The ends lost 5 bases at V and 5 bases at J; junction bases unmatched: 2. The CDR3 is 12 residues long. Germline-derived CDR1 and CDR2 are MNHEY and SVGAGI. As DNA, the CDR3 is TGTGCCAGCAGTGAGACAGGGTATGGCTACACCTTC. This gives the protein CASSETGYGYTF.

This clonotype was observed a handful of times. The chain is built from TRBV7-8 and TRBJ2-7; 7 nucleotides match TRBD1. This CDR3 is built from 14 residues. V shed 5 bases, J shed 7 bases, and the junction held 11 bases outside the gene matches. CDR1 is SGHVS, CDR2 FQNEAQ, per germline. In nucleotides, the CDR3 is TGTGCCAGCAGCCCTACGAGGACAGGTGAGGAGCAGTACGTC. Encoded protein: CASSPTRTGEEQYV.

This clonotype has just a few counts. The junction and the germline gene differ at one end; a read error may be behind it. The chain uses TRBV4-1 and TRBJ2-5; D not resolved. This CDR3 is built from 12 residues. Germline CDR1 is MGHRA and CDR2 is YSYEKL. CDR3 residues: CASSSNQGTQYF. The CDR3 DNA sequence: TGCGCCAGCAGCTCCAACCAAGGGACCCAGTACTTC.

The chain has TRBV30 and TRBJ1-2; 9 bases map to TRBD1. This CDR3 is 15 amino acids long. Germline CDR1 reads GTSNPN; CDR2 reads SVGIG (reference sequence). Trimming removed 5 bases from V and 8 bases from J; junction bases left unmatched: 15. The CDR3 nucleotides are TGTGCCTGGGTTTACCGGGACAGGGATCTATTCGGCTACACCTTC. This translates into CAWVYRDRDLFGYTF.

As for this clonotype: One base away lies a much larger clone, so this may be a sequencing read error. V gene TRBV7-9 combines with J gene TRBJ2-2; perhaps TRBD1 as D (6 bases). Germline V CDR1 and CDR2: SEHNR, FQNEAQ (reference sequence). With 6 bases removed from V and 4 bases from J, the gap between germline ends came to 18 bases. The CDR3 contains 16 residues. The CDR3 DNA reads TGTGCCAGCAGGGCTCCGAGGAGAGGGGGCACCGGGGAGCTGTTTTTT. Its protein product is CASRAPRRGGTGELFF.

This clonotype was found a few times. This chain links TRBV12-3 or TRBV12-4 with TRBJ2-3; a weak D match, TRBD2 (5 bases). This CDR3 is 15 amino acids long. V lost 1 base, J lost 3 bases, and 11 bases lay in between. CDR3 DNA: TGTGCCAGCAGTTTAGGAGGGTGGGAGACAGATACGCAGTATTTT. It yields the protein CASSLGGWETDTQYF.

This chain connects TRBV6-2 or TRBV6-3 to TRBJ1-1; a weak D match, TRBD1 (5 bases). Per germline, CDR1 MNHEY and CDR2 SVGEGT. The CDR3 covers 15 residues. V was pared by 2 bases and J by 1 base, with 11 bases between. CDR3 nucleotide sequence: TGTGCCAGCAGTTACCGGGCACAGGCGAACACTGAAGCTTTCTTT. It is translated as CASSYRAQANTEAFF.

The chain combines TRBV27 with TRBJ1-4, with D possibly matching TRBD1 (5 bases). The V end lost 6 bases, the J end lost 7 bases, and 9 bases lay between the germline ends. This CDR3 region has 12 residues. Germline V CDR1 and CDR2: MNHEY, SMNVEV (reference sequence). CDR3: CASRGVGEKLFF. The CDR3 DNA reads as TGTGCCAGCAGGGGGGTCGGTGAAAAACTGTTTTTT.

This chain connects TRBV7-9 to TRBJ2-5, with D possibly matching TRBD1 (5 bases). V dropped 7 bases and J dropped 5 bases, with 20 bases sitting between them. The CDR3 covers 15 residues. Germline V gene data show CDR1 as SEHNR and CDR2 as FQNEAQ (reference sequence). CDR3 in amino acids: CASTPAPRGGETQYF. The CDR3 coding sequence is TGTGCCAGCACCCCCGCCCCAAGGGGTGGGGAGACCCAGTACTTC.

This clonotype has more than one count but fewer than ten. The rearrangement uses TRBV28 and TRBJ1-5, with a possible D match to TRBD1 (5 bases). Germline CDR1 reads MDHEN; CDR2 reads SYDVKM. Trimming pared 1 base from V and 7 bases from J, leaving 5 bases between. This CDR3 is built from 12 residues. The chain's CDR3 is CASSLSGQPQHF. The DNA of the CDR3 is TGTGCCAGCAGTTTATCAGGGCAGCCCCAGCATTTT. Full variable domain (remainder filled in from reference TRBV28 and TRBJ1-5): DVKVTQSSRYLVKRTGEKVFLECVQDMDHENMFWYRQDPGLGLRLIYFSYDVKMKEKGDIPEGYSVSREKKERFSLILESASTNQTSMYLCASSLSGQPQHFGDGTRLSIL.

CDR3 amino acids: CASSPSGGGNGYTF. The CDR3 DNA reads TGTGCCAGCAGTCCCTCAGGGGGTGGGAATGGCTACACCTTC. The V gene is TRBV12-3 or TRBV12-4, the J gene TRBJ1-2, with TRBD1 identical over 7 bases. V dropped 5 bases and J dropped 6; count of bases not matched to a gene: 9. This CDR3 comprises 14 residues.

This clonotype was found once. The genes are TRBV4-3 and TRBJ2-7, with D perhaps matching TRBD2 (6 bases). The CDR3 has 16 amino acids. Germline V gives CDR1 LGHNA, CDR2 YSLEER. Deletions cut 3 bases from V and 2 bases from J, with 17 bases between. The CDR3 nucleotides read TGCGCCAGCAGCCATACCGGGGGATCGAAGACCTACGAGCAGTACTTC. Translated: CASSHTGGSKTYEQYF.